Shown below are 18 T cell receptor beta chains from a single sample sequenced in a study of shared clonotypes between healthy human individuals. Sequencing was performed with immunoSEQ multiplex PCR; in TCRdb, only in-frame clones are kept and a portion is missing. The sample contains roughly 2.5 million clones, 90% to 95% of which appear only once. Sequencing input: naive CD4+ T cells sorted from blood. Subset defined: CD45RA+ positively selected. Receptor source: a man between 18 and 35 years old in good health.

V and J are TRBV10-1 and TRBJ1-3; D call uncertain. Germline values: CDR1 WNHNN, CDR2 SYGVQD (reference sequence). The CDR3 runs to 19 residues. V was cut by 5 bases and J by 2 bases, with 25 bases left in between. The CDR3 coding sequence is TGCGCCAGCAGTTACGAAACATCCCCGGGGAGGGTGACTGGAAACACCATATATTTT. Residues: CASSYETSPGRVTGNTIYF.

V and J are TRBV27 and TRBJ1-2; 9 bases are a match to TRBD1. V dropped 6 bases and J dropped 4; count of bases not matched to a gene: 9. The CDR3 loop spans 15 amino acids. Germline V lookup: CDR1 MNHEY, CDR2 SMNVEV (reference sequence). The CDR3 region has the DNA TGTGCCAGCAGCCCTACAGGGGGCGCGTTCTATGGCTACACCTTC. This encodes CASSPTGGAFYGYTF.

The chain is built from TRBV28 and TRBJ1-1; D perhaps matches TRBD1 (6 bases). Germline lookup yields CDR1 MDHEN and CDR2 SYDVKM. There are 13 residues in the CDR3. The V gene lost 3 bases and the J gene lost 8 bases, with 13 bases spanning the gap. CDR3 residues: CASSFRGATEAFF. The CDR3 DNA reads TGTGCCAGCAGTTTTCGGGGGGCGACCGAAGCTTTCTTT.

The chain recombines TRBV2 with TRBJ1-2, with a possible D match to TRBD1 (5 bases). V lost 0 bases and J lost 7, with 15 bases in between. In germline, CDR1 is SNHLY, CDR2 FYNNEI. The CDR3 consists of 15 residues. The CDR3 DNA is TGTGCCAGCAGTGAAGCGGGCAGGGCCGAGTCTGGCTACACCTTC. Translating it yields CASSEAGRAESGYTF.

The rearrangement uses TRBV6-6 and TRBJ2-3, with 7 bases lining up with TRBD2. Trimming took 6 bases from V and 5 from J; bases not matched to a gene: 8. Germline V gives CDR1 MNHNY, CDR2 SVGAGI (reference sequence). The CDR3 loop spans 14 amino acids. The CDR3 DNA sequence: TGTGCCAGCAGGTCCAGCGGGGCGAGAGATACGCAGTATTTT. Protein: CASRSSGARDTQYF.

This sequence joins TRBV7-9 and TRBJ2-2, with D hard to call. In germline, CDR1 is SEHNR, CDR2 FQNEAQ (reference sequence). This CDR3 is 14 amino acids long. The ends were cut back, 4 bases at V and 4 bases at J, with 10 bases in the middle. In DNA form, the CDR3 reads TGTGCCAGCAGCTACGACGTCCTCACCGGGGAGCTGTTTTTT. This sequence encodes CASSYDVLTGELFF. Combining the CDR3 with reference TRBV7-9 and TRBJ2-2 gives the whole variable domain DTGVSQNPRHKITKRGQNVTFRCDPISEHNRLYWYRQTLGQGPEFLTYFQNEAQLEKSRLLSDRFSAERPKGSFSTLEIQRTEQGDSAMYLCASSYDVLTGELFFGEGSRLTVL.

The chain couples TRBV13 to TRBJ1-4, with D uncertain. The CDR3 runs 13 residues. The germline V and J ends were trimmed by 3 bases and 5 bases, with 7 bases remaining between them. Germline assignment: CDR1 PRHDT and CDR2 FYEKMQ (reference sequence). The CDR3 reads CASSLGINEKLFF. CDR3 nucleotide sequence: TGTGCCAGCAGCTTGGGGATCAATGAAAAACTGTTTTTT.

This clone was observed a single time. This CDR3 is also generated by other DNA sequences in the sample. This chain joins TRBV7-2 and TRBJ2-5, with D possibly TRBD2 on 6 matching bases. V lost 5 bases and J lost 0, with 10 bases in between. Germline-derived CDR1 and CDR2 are SGHTA and FQGNSA. CDR3 size: 14 residues. The CDR3 is CASSQWRDQETQYF. DNA for the CDR3: TGTGCCAGCAGCCAGTGGAGGGACCAAGAGACCCAGTACTTC.

Here the CDR3 reads CASSTGTSNTGELFF. In nucleotides, the CDR3 is TGTGCCAGCAGCACCGGGACTAGCAACACCGGGGAGCTGTTTTTT. The chain couples TRBV2 to TRBJ2-2; 9 nucleotides agree with TRBD2. The CDR3 is 15 amino acids. The germline V gene encodes CDR1 SNHLY and CDR2 FYNNEI. Trimming took 6 bases from V and 2 from J; bases not matched to a gene: 4.

The rearrangement links TRBV6-1 to TRBJ1-2; 12 nucleotides align to TRBD1. This CDR3 region has 14 residues. V lost 6 bases, J lost 4 bases, and 3 bases stayed unmatched. Germline assignment: CDR1 MNHNS and CDR2 SASEGT. In DNA, the CDR3 is TGTGCCAGCAGAACGGGACAGGGGGCCTATGGCTACACCTTC. Residues: CASRTGQGAYGYTF.

Only one count was recorded for this clone. V usage is TRBV4-1 and J usage is TRBJ2-3; D is ambiguous. This CDR3 spans 15 amino acids. V gave up 3 bases and J gave up 1 base, with 11 bases separating them. Germline assignment: CDR1 MGHRA and CDR2 YSYEKL. CDR3: CASSQPPSRTDTQYF. The CDR3 nucleotides are TGCGCCAGCAGCCAGCCTCCTTCTCGCACAGATACGCAGTATTTT.

The rearrangement joins TRBV14 to TRBJ1-1; tentatively, D is TRBD1 (5 bases). The length of the CDR3 is 13 residues. Germline V gene sequence: CDR1 SGHDN, CDR2 FVKESK. V was trimmed by 3 bases and J by 5 bases, leaving 10 bases between them. DNA of the CDR3: TGTGCCAGCAGCCAGGTCCAGGGAACTGAAGCTTTCTTT. This translates into CASSQVQGTEAFF.

About this clone itself: The sample has other DNA sequences that encode this CDR3 too. V is TRBV5-1 and J is TRBJ1-4; possible D gene TRBD1, 5 bases. Trimming removed 0 bases from V and 7 bases from J, with 10 bases in between. Germline V gene lookup returns CDR1 SGHRS and CDR2 YFSETQ. This CDR3 is built from 14 residues. The CDR3, as DNA: TGCGCCAGCAGCTTGGATAGGGGCCGTGAAAAACTGTTTTTT. Residues: CASSLDRGREKLFF.

The CDR3 loop is CASSLGPGTGIYEQYF. CDR3 nucleotides: TGTGCCAGCAGCTTGGGCCCCGGGACAGGTATCTACGAGCAGTACTTC. This chain connects TRBV5-4 to TRBJ2-7; TRBD1 matches 8 bases. Germline V gene lookup returns CDR1 SGHNT and CDR2 YYREEE (reference sequence). The CDR3 covers 16 residues. Trimming cost V 0 bases and J 3 bases; bases outside gene matches: 8.

Notes on this clone: The junction departs from the called germline gene at one end, perhaps through a read error. The chain links TRBV7-7 to TRBJ2-5; D not resolved. CDR3 length: 16 amino acids. Looked up from germline, CDR1 is SSHAT and CDR2 is FNYEAQ (reference sequence). For the CDR3, the DNA is TGTGCTAGCAGCTCAGCCGGGTGGAGCCCCCAAGAGACCCAGTACTTC. Its translation is CASSSAGWSPQETQYF.

With respect to this clone: The same CDR3 also results from other DNA sequences found in this sample. V is TRBV5-1 and J is TRBJ2-1, with a weak D call TRBD2 (6 bases). The CDR3 has 13 amino acids. V was shortened by 3 bases and J by 4 bases, with 8 bases between the two germline ends. CDR1 is SGHRS and CDR2 is YFSETQ in the germline V gene. CDR3 residues: CASSSRGYNEQFF. CDR3 in DNA: TGCGCCAGCAGCTCACGGGGGTACAATGAGCAGTTCTTC.

The rearrangement uses TRBV27 and TRBJ2-7; TRBD2 might be the D (5 bases). Per germline, CDR1 MNHEY and CDR2 SMNVEV (reference sequence). This CDR3 has 14 residues. The V and J ends lost 7 bases and 6 bases respectively, with 19 bases between them. Here the CDR3 reads CASTTGKNWGEQYF. The CDR3 DNA sequence: TGTGCCAGCACGACGGGGAAGAACTGGGGCGAGCAGTACTTC.

CDR3 loop: CASSRGQGRGTDTQYF. Written as DNA, the CDR3 is TGCGCCAGCAGCCGGGGGCAGGGGAGGGGCACAGATACGCAGTATTTT. The chain recombines TRBV10-1 with TRBJ2-3, with D tentatively TRBD2 (7 bases). Germline V CDR1 and CDR2: WNHNN, SYGVQD (reference sequence). This CDR3 spans 16 amino acids. With 6 bases removed from V and 1 base from J, the gap between germline ends came to 17 bases.